The 16 T cell receptor beta chains below all came from one sample that was sequenced in a study of TIL therapy for anti-PD-1-resistant metastatic lung cancer. The time point is: pre-treatment sample, taken before nivolumab and TIL therapy. This was the immunoSEQ v3 assay. The assay was immunoSEQ multiplex PCR, and TCRdb's table has in-frame clones only and misses some. The repertoire consists of some 60,000 clones, with approximately 69% occurring once and the leading ten covering over 6.5%. This sample comprised blood, obtained at baseline. Receptors were obtained from a person aged 25-80 years with non-small cell lung cancer.

The chain joins TRBV19 to TRBJ1-1; 9 bases map to TRBD1. Germline assignment: CDR1 LNHDA and CDR2 SQIVND (reference sequence). V shed 5 bases, J shed 8 bases, and the junction held 6 bases outside the gene matches. The CDR3 has 13 amino acids. In nucleotides, the CDR3 is TGTGCCAGTAGTCCGGGGGACAGGGAGGAAGCTTTCTTT. This translates into CASSPGDREEAFF. Full variable domain (outside the CDR3, taken from reference TRBV19 and TRBJ1-1): DGGITQSPKYLFRKEGQNVTLSCEQNLNHDAMYWYRQDPGQGLRLIYYSQIVNDFQKGDIAEGYSVSREKKESFPLTVTSAQKNPTAFYLCASSPGDREEAFFGQGTRLTVV.

The rearrangement uses TRBV5-5 and TRBJ2-3, with 10 bases that match TRBD2. Germline V gives CDR1 SGHKS, CDR2 YYEKEE (reference sequence). The CDR3 covers 15 residues. V lost 2 bases, J lost 2 bases, and 2 bases stayed unmatched. CDR3 protein: CASSFGLAVTDTQYF. The DNA of the CDR3 is TGTGCCAGCAGCTTTGGACTAGCGGTCACAGATACGCAGTATTTT. Using reference TRBV5-5 and TRBJ2-3 for the parts outside the CDR3, the full variable domain is DAGVTQSPTHLIKTRGQQVTLRCSPISGHKSVSWYQQVLGQGPQFIFQYYEKEERGRGNFPDRFSARQFPNYSSELNVNALLLGDSALYLCASSFGLAVTDTQYFGPGTRLTVL.

As DNA, the CDR3 is TGTGCCAGCAGTGAGAAGGGAGGGGGACAGACCCAGTACTTC. Translated: CASSEKGGGQTQYF. The chain employs TRBV6-1 and TRBJ2-5; a weak D match, TRBD2 (7 bases). In germline, CDR1 is MNHNS, CDR2 SASEGT. V was shortened by 3 bases and J by 6 bases, with 14 bases between the two germline ends. The CDR3 runs 14 residues.

V gene TRBV5-4 combines with J gene TRBJ1-6; TRBD1 agrees at 7 bases. Losses at the gene ends were 2 bases for V and 7 bases for J; bases not matched to a gene: 6. The CDR3 has 15 amino acids. The V gene's germline CDR1 is SGHNT and CDR2 YYREEE (reference sequence). The CDR3 loop is CASSLQQGNNSPLHF. In DNA, the CDR3 is TGTGCCAGCAGCTTACAACAGGGGAACAATTCACCCCTCCACTTT.

The genes are TRBV6-1 and TRBJ2-3, with no clear D. This CDR3 contains 15 residues. Germline V gene data show CDR1 as MNHNS and CDR2 as SASEGT. V lost 5 bases to trimming and J lost 2 bases, with 14 bases between them. The CDR3: CASSTSTRDTDTQYF. In DNA, the CDR3 is TGTGCCAGCAGTACCTCGACAAGGGACACAGATACGCAGTATTTT.

V and J are TRBV5-1 and TRBJ2-4, with 7 bases matching TRBD2. Germline V gene sequence: CDR1 SGHRS, CDR2 YFSETQ. V shed 2 bases, J shed 5 bases, and the junction held 4 bases outside the gene matches. The CDR3 totals 14 residues. DNA of the CDR3: TGCGCCAGCAGCTTCACTAGCGACCAAAACATTCAGTACTTC. Amino acids: CASSFTSDQNIQYF.

The gene calls are TRBV10-3 and TRBJ1-5; 10 bases fit TRBD1. V lost 10 bases to trimming and J lost 1 base; unmatched junction nucleotides: 7. The CDR3 spans 15 residues. Germline CDR1 ENHRY, CDR2 SYGVKD. The CDR3 is CATQTDRGSNQPQHF. CDR3 nucleotide sequence: TGTGCCACCCAAACGGACAGGGGGAGCAATCAGCCCCAGCATTTT.

This chain joins TRBV7-8 and TRBJ2-7; D is tentatively TRBD1 or TRBD2 (5 bases each). V lost 0 bases and J 5 bases, leaving 23 bases between the germline ends. CDR1 SGHVS and CDR2 FQNEAQ come from the germline V gene. The CDR3 extends over 18 amino acids. CDR3 residues: CASSLALGMGPGRDEQYF. As DNA, the CDR3 is TGTGCCAGCAGCTTAGCGTTGGGTATGGGACCGGGAAGGGACGAGCAGTACTTC.

The V and J genes are TRBV9 and TRBJ1-2; D unclear. The CDR3 runs to 12 residues. Trimming removed 3 bases at V and 8 bases at J, with 11 bases between. CDR1 is SGDLS, CDR2 YYNGEE, per germline. Here the CDR3 DNA reads TGTGCCAGCAGCGCCCCTTTTGGGGGCTACACCTTC. It yields the protein CASSAPFGGYTF. The entire variable domain, with the rest obtained from reference TRBV9 and TRBJ1-2, is as follows: DSGVTQTPKHLITATGQRVTLRCSPRSGDLSVYWYQQSLDQGLQFLIQYYNGEERAKGNILERFSAQQFPDLHSELNLSSLELGDSALYFCASSAPFGGYTFGSGTRLTVV.

This clone was counted a few times. V and J are TRBV2 and TRBJ2-5; TRBD1 or TRBD2 may be the D gene (5 bases each). V lost 3 bases and J lost 6, with 11 bases in between. The CDR3 loop spans 13 amino acids. Germline CDR1 SNHLY, CDR2 FYNNEI. This chain's CDR3 is CASSDSGLQTQYF. In nucleotides, the CDR3 is TGTGCCAGCAGTGACTCGGGGCTGCAGACCCAGTACTTC.

This clone has a single count. This chain uses TRBV5-1 with TRBJ2-7, with a possible D match to TRBD2 (6 bases). The V end lost 7 bases, the J end lost 2 bases, and 10 bases lay between the germline ends. The CDR3 is 12 amino acids. Germline CDR1 is SGHRS and CDR2 is YFSETQ. CDR3 amino acids: CASSPGAYEQYF. CDR3 DNA sequence: TGCGCCAGCTCCCCGGGGGCCTACGAGCAGTACTTC. The variable domain in full, with the rest retrieved from reference TRBV5-1 and TRBJ2-7, is KAGVTQTPRYLIKTRGQQVTLSCSPISGHRSVSWYQQTPGQGLQFLFEYFSETQRNKGNFPGRFSGRQFSNSRSEMNVSTLELGDSALYLCASSPGAYEQYFGPGTRLTVT.

V gene TRBV5-1 combines with J gene TRBJ1-3; D not certain. Germline V gives CDR1 SGHRS, CDR2 YFSETQ. With 0 bases removed from V and 1 base from J, the gap between germline ends came to 8 bases. There are 15 residues in the CDR3. The DNA of the CDR3 is TGCGCCAGCAGCTTGGACGGACCATCTGGAAACACCATATATTTT. This gives the protein CASSLDGPSGNTIYF.

This clone showed up just a few times. This rearrangement joins TRBV21-1 to TRBJ1-1; the table's D call of TRBD1 was not tested on the DNA. TRBV21-1 is a recognized pseudogene. This CDR3 is 18 amino acids long. The CDR3 region has the DNA TGTGCCAGCAGCAAACCCCACTGGACAGGGCAGGGGAGCACTGAAGCTTTCTTT. Translating it yields CASSKPHWTGQGSTEAFF.

V gene TRBV19 combines with J gene TRBJ2-7; D possibly uses TRBD1 or TRBD2 (5 bases each). CDR3 length: 14 amino acids. From germline, CDR1 is LNHDA and CDR2 SQIVND (reference sequence). With 3 bases removed from V and 3 bases from J, the gap between germline ends came to 12 bases. The CDR3 coding sequence is TGTGCCAGTAGTATCCAGGGTGGGAGCTACGAGCAGTACTTC. Protein product: CASSIQGGSYEQYF. Complete variable domain (other parts from reference TRBV19 and TRBJ2-7): DGGITQSPKYLFRKEGQNVTLSCEQNLNHDAMYWYRQDPGQGLRLIYYSQIVNDFQKGDIAEGYSVSREKKESFPLTVTSAQKNPTAFYLCASSIQGGSYEQYFGPGTRLTVT.

The rearrangement uses TRBV5-5 and TRBJ1-1; possible D gene TRBD1, 5 bases. The CDR3 loop spans 13 amino acids. V lost 2 bases and J lost 1, with 6 bases in between. Germline values: CDR1 SGHKS, CDR2 YYEKEE (reference sequence). CDR3 sequence: CASSFGANTEAFF. The CDR3 DNA is TGTGCCAGCAGCTTTGGGGCGAACACTGAAGCTTTCTTT.

A few counts support this clone. V and J are TRBV27 and TRBJ1-5; the D gene is possibly TRBD1 (6 bases). Trimming took 3 bases from V and 7 from J, leaving 13 bases between them. From germline, CDR1 is MNHEY and CDR2 SMNVEV (reference sequence). This CDR3 is built from 14 residues. CDR3 nucleotide sequence: TGTGCCAGCAGTTTGACCAGGGGTACACAGCCCCAGCATTTT. This gives the protein CASSLTRGTQPQHF.